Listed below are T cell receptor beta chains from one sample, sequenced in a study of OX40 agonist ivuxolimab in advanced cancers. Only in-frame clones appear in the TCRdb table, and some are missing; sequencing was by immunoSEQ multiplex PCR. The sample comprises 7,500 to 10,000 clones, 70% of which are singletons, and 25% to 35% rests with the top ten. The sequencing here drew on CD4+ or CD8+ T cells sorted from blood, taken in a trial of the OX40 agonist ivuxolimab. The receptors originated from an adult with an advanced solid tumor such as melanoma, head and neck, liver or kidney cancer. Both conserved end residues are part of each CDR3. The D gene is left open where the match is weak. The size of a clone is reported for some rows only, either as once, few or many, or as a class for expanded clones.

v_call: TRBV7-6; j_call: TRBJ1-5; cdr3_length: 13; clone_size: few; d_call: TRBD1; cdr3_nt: TGTGCCAGCAGCTTGGACAGGAATCAGCCCCAGCATTTT; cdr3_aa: CASSLDRNQPQHF
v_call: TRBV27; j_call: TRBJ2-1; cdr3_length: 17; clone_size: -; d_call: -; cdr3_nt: TGTGCCAGCAGTTTATCTGCGCAGACCGAAAATTACAATGAGCAGTTCTTC; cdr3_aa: CASSLSAQTENYNEQFF
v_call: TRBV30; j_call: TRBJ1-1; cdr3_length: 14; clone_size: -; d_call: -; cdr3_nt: TGTGCCTGGAGTGTGGGACAATCGGGGACTGAAGCTTTCTTT; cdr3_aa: CAWSVGQSGTEAFF
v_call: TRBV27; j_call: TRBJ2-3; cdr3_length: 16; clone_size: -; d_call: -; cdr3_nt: TGTGCCAGCAGTTTATCAGGTTTCGCTAGCACAGATACGCAGTATTTT; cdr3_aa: CASSLSGFASTDTQYF
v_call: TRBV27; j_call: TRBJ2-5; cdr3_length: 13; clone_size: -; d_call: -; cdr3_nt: TGTGCCAGCAGTTCACTAGGGCAAGAGACCCAGTACTTC; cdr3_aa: CASSSLGQETQYF
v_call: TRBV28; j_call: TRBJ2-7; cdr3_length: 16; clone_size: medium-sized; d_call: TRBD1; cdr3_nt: TGTGCCAGCAGTTTTCTAGGACAGGGGACCGCCTACGAGCAGTACTTC; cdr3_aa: CASSFLGQGTAYEQYF
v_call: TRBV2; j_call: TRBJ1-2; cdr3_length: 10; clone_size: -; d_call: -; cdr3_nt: TGTGCCAGCAGTGGTGTTGGCTACACCTTC; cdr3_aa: CASSGVGYTF
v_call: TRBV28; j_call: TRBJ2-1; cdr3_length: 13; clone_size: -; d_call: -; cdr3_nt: TGTGCCAGCAGTTTTTTCAGCCCCAGAGAGCAGTTCTTC; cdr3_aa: CASSFFSPREQFF
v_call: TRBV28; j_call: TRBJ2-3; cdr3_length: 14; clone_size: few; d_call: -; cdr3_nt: TGTGCCAGCAGTCCCGGACTTAACACAGATACGCAGTATTTT; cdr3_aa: CASSPGLNTDTQYF
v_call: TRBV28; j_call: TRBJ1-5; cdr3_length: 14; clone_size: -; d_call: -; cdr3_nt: TGTGCCAGCAGCCGCTGGGCGGGCAATCAGCCCCAGCATTTT; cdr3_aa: CASSRWAGNQPQHF
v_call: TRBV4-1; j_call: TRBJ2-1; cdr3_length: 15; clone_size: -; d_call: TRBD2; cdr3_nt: TGCGCCAGCAAGGAACTAGCGGGTGATCACAATGAGCAGTTCTTC; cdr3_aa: CASKELAGDHNEQFF
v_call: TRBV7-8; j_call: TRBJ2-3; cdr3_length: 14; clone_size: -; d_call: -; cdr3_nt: TGTGCCAGCAGCTTATCGGCGAGCACAGATACGCAGTATTTT; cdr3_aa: CASSLSASTDTQYF
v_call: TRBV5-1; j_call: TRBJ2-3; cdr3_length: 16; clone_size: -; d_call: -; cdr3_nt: TGCGCCAGCAGCTTGCTACAACCGCCAGAAACAGATACGCAGTATTTT; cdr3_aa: CASSLLQPPETDTQYF
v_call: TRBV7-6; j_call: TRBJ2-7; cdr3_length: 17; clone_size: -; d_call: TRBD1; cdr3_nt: TGTGCCAGCAGCTTAGCCTCCGGGACAGGGGGTAGTTACGAGCAGTACTTC; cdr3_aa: CASSLASGTGGSYEQYF
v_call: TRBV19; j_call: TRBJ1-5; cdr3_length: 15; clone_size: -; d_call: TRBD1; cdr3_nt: TGTGCCAGTAGTTTCAAAGGGACAGGCAATCAGCCCCAGCATTTT; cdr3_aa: CASSFKGTGNQPQHF
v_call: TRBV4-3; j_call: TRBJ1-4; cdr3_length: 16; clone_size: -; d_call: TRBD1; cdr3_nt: TGCGCCAGCAGCCAAGATCAGACAGGGTGGGGTGAAAAACTGTTTTTT; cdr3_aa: CASSQDQTGWGEKLFF
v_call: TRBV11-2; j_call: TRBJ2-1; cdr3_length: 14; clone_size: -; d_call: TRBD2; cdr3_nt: TGTGCCAGCAGCGCGGCGGGAGGGCGGAGTGAGCAGTTCTTC; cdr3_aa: CASSAAGGRSEQFF
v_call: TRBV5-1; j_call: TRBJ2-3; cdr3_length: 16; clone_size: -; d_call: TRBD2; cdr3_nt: TGCGCCAGCAGCTTGGCCGGGGGACTAGCGGGAGATACGCAGTATTTT; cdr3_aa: CASSLAGGLAGDTQYF
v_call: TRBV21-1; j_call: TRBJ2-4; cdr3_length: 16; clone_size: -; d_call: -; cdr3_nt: TGTGCCAGCAGCACATCGGGGGGAAAGGCCAAAAACATTCAGTACTTC; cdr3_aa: CASSTSGGKAKNIQYF
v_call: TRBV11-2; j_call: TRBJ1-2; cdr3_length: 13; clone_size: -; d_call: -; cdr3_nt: TGTGCCAGCAGCTTGCCGGGCCTCTATGGCTACACCTTC; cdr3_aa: CASSLPGLYGYTF
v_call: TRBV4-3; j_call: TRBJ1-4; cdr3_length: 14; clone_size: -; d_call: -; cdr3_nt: TGCGCCAGCAGCCCTGGCCAGGGTTTCGAAAAACTGTTTTTT; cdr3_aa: CASSPGQGFEKLFF
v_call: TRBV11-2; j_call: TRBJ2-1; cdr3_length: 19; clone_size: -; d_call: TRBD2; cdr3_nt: TGTGCCAGCAGCTTAGATGTTGGACTAGCGGGCGGAGGATACAATGAGCAGTTCTTC; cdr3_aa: CASSLDVGLAGGGYNEQFF
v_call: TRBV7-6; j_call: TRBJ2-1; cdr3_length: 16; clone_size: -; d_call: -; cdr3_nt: TGTGCCAGCAGCCCGTCCGGGACACTTTCCTACAATGAGCAGTTCTTC; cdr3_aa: CASSPSGTLSYNEQFF
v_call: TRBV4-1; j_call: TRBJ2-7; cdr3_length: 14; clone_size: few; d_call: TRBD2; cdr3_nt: TGCGCCAGCAGCGAGCTAGCGGGCGTCAACGAGCAGTACTTC; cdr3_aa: CASSELAGVNEQYF
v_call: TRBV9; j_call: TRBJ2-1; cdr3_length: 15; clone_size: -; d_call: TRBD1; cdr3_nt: TGTGCCAGCAGCGTAGAGGGGACAGGCTACAATGAGCAGTTCTTC; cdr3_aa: CASSVEGTGYNEQFF
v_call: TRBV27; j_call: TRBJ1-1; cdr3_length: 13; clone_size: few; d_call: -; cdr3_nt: TGTGCCAGCAGTTTATACCGGGACACTGAAGCTTTCTTT; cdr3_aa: CASSLYRDTEAFF
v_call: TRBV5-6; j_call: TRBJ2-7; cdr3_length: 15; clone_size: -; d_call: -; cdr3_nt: TGTGCCAGCAGCTTTTCAGGGTCGATCGCCTACGAGCAGTACTTC; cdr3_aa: CASSFSGSIAYEQYF
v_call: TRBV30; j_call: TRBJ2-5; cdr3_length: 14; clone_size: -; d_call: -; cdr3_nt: TGTGCCTCTTTCGGAGGCAGGGGCGAGGAGACCCAGTACTTC; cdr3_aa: CASFGGRGEETQYF
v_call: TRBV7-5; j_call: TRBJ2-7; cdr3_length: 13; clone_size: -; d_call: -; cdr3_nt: TGTGCCAGAAGCGGCCGGGGTTCCTACGAGCAGTACTTC; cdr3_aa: CARSGRGSYEQYF
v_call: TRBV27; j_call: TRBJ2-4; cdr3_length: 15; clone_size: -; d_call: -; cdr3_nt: TGTGCCAGCAGTGCCCTTGGCGGAGCCAAAAACATTCAGTACTTC; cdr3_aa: CASSALGGAKNIQYF
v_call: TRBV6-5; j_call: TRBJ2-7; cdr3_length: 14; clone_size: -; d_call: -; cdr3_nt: TGTGCCAGCAGGCTACAGGGTTTGTCCTACGAGCAGTACTTC; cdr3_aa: CASRLQGLSYEQYF
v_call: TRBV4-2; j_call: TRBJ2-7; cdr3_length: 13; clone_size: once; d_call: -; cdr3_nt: TGTGCCAGCAGCTTTAACCCGACCTACGAGCAGTACTTC; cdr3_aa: CASSFNPTYEQYF
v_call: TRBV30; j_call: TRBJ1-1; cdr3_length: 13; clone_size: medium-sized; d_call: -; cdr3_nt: TGTGCCTGGAGTGTATCCCCTGGTCTTGAAGCTTTCTTT; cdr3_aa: CAWSVSPGLEAFF
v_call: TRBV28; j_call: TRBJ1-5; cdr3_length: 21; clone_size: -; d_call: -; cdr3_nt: TGTGCCAGCAGTCTTGAAACCCCTAGGGTCCCCGGAAGATATAGCAATCAGCCCCAGCATTTT; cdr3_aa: CASSLETPRVPGRYSNQPQHF
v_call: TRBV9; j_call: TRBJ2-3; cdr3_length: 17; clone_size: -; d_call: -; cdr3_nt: TGTGCCAGCAGCGTAGAAAGCGGGTATGGACGGAGAGATACGCAGTATTTT; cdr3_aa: CASSVESGYGRRDTQYF
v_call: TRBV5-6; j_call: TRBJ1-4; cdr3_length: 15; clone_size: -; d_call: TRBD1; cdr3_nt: TGTGCCAGCAGCCGGGCCCACGAGGGGGCTGGAAAACTGTTTTTT; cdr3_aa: CASSRAHEGAGKLFF
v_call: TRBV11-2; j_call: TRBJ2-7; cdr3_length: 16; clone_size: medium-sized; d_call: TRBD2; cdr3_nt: TGTGCCAGCAGCCCCTTCGGACTAGCGGGTCCCTACGAGCAGTACTTC; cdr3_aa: CASSPFGLAGPYEQYF
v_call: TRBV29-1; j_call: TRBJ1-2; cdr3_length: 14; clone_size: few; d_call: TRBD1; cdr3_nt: TGCAGCGTTGACCTCGGGACAGGGAACTATGGCTACACCTTC; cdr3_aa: CSVDLGTGNYGYTF
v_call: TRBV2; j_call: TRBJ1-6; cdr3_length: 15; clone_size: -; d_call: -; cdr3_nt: TGTGCCAGTAAAGAAAAGACAACCCGGGTCGCGGCCCTCCACTTT; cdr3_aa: CASKEKTTRVAALHF
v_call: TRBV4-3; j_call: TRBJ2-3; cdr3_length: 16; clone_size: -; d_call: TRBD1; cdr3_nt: TGCGCCAGCAGCCAAGGACAGGGGGTAGGGACAGATACGCAGTATTTT; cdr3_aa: CASSQGQGVGTDTQYF
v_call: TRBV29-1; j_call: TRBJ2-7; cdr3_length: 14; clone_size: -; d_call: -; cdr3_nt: TGCAGCGTTGAAGGTGGCACTTACTCCTACGAGCAGTACTTC; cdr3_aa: CSVEGGTYSYEQYF
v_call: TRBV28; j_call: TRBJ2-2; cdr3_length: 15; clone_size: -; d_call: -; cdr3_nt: TGTGCCAGCAGCCTTACTAGTGGGGCCACCGGGGAGCTGTTTTTT; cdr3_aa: CASSLTSGATGELFF
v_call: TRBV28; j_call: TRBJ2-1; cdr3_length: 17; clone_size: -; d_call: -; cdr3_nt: TGTGCCAGCAGTTTGGACACAGGGTTGAGGACCTACAATGAGCAGTTCTTC; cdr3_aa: CASSLDTGLRTYNEQFF
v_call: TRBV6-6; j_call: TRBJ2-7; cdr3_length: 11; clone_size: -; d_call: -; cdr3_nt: TGTGCCACCCGAGGGGCCTACGAGCAGTACTTC; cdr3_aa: CATRGAYEQYF
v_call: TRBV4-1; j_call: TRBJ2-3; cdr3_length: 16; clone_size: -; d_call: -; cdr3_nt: TGCGCCAGCAGCCAAGGGATCGACTCTAGCACAGATACGCAGTATTTT; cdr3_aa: CASSQGIDSSTDTQYF
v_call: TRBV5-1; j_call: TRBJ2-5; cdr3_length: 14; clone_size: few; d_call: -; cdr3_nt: TGCGCCAGCAGTCTTCCTACCCCCCGAGAGACCCAGTACTTC; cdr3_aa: CASSLPTPRETQYF
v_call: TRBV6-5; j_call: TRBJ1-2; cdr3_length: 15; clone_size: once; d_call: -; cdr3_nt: TGTGCCAGCAGTAACCGGGACCAGGGAGGCTATGGCTACACCTTC; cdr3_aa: CASSNRDQGGYGYTF